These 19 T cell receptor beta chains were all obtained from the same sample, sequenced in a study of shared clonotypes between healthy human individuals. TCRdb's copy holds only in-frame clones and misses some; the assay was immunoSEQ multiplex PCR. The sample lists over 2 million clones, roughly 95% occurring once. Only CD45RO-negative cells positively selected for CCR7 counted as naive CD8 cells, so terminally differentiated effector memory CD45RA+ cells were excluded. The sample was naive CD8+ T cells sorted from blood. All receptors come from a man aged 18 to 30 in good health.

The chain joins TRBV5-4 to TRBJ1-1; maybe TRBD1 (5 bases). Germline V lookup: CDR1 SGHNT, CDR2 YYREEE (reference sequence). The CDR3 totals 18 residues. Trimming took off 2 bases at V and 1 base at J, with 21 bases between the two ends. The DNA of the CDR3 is TGTGCCAGCAGCTTAGAAATTCAGGGAGGTGCGCCGAACACTGAAGCTTTCTTT. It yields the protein CASSLEIQGGAPNTEAFF.

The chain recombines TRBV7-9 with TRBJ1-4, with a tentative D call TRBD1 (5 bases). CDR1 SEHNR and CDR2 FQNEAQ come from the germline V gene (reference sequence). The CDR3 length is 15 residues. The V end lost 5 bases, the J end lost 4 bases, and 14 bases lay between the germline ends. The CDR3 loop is CASSPGFLGNEKLFF. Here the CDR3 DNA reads TGTGCCAGCAGCCCAGGGTTTTTGGGTAATGAAAAACTGTTTTTT.

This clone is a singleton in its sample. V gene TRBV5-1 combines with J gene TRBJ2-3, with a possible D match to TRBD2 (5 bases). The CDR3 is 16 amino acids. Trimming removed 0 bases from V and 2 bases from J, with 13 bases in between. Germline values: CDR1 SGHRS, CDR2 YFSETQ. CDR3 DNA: TGCGCCAGCAGCTTGGATTTGCGGGTCACCACAGATACGCAGTATTTT. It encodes CASSLDLRVTTDTQYF.

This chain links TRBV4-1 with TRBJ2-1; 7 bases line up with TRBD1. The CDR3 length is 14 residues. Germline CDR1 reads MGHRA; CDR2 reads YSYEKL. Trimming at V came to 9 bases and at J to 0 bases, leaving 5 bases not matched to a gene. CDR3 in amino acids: CASKGASSYNEQFF. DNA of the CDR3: TGCGCCAGTAAGGGGGCCAGCTCCTACAATGAGCAGTTCTTC.

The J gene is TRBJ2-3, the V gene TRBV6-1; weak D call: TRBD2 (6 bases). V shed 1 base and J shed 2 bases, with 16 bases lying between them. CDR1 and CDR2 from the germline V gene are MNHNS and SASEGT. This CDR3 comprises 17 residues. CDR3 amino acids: CASSEVEGTWPTDTQYF. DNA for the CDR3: TGTGCCAGCAGTGAAGTCGAGGGGACTTGGCCCACAGATACGCAGTATTTT.

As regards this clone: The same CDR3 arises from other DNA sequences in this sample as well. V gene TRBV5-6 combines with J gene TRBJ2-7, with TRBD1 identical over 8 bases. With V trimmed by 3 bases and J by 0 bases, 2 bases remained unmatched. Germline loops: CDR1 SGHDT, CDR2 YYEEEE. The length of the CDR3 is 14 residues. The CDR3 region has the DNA TGTGCCAGCAGCTGGGACAGGAGCTCCTACGAGCAGTACTTC. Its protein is CASSWDRSSYEQYF.

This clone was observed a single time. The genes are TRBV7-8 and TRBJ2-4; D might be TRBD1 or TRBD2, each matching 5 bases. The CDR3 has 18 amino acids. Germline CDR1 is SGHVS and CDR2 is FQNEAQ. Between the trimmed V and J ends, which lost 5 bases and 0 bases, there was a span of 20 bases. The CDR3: CASSQRDPKVLAKNIQYF. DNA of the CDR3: TGTGCCAGCAGCCAGAGGGACCCAAAAGTTTTAGCCAAAAACATTCAGTACTTC. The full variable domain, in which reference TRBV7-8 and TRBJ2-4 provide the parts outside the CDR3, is GAGVSQSPRYKVAKRGQDVALRCDPISGHVSLFWYQQALGQGPEFLTYFQNEAQLDKSGLPSDRFFAERPEGSVSTLKIQRTQQEDSAVYLCASSQRDPKVLAKNIQYFGAGTRLSVL.

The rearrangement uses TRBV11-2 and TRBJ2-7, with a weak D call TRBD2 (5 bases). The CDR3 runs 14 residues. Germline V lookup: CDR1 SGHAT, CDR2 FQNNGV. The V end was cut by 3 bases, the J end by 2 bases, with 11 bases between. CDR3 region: CASSFSPGAYEQYF. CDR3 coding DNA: TGTGCCAGCAGCTTCTCACCCGGGGCCTACGAGCAGTACTTC.

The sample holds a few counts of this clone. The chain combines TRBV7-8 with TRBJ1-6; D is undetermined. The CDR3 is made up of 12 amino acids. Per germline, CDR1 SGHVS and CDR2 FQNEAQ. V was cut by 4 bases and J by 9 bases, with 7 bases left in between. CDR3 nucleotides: TGTGCCAGCAGCTCCACCACTTCACCCCTCCACTTT. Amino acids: CASSSTTSPLHF.

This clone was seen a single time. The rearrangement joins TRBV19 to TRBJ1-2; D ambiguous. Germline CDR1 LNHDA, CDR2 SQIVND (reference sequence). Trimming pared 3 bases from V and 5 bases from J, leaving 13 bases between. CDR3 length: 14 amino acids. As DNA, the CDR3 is TGTGCCAGTAGTATGGCAGTCGTCAAGTATGGCTACACCTTC. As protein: CASSMAVVKYGYTF.

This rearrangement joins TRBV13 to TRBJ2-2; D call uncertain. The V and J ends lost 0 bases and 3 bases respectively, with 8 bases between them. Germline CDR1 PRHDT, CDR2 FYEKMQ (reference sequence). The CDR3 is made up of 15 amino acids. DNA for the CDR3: TGTGCCAGCAGCTTAGGGGAATTATACACCGGGGAGCTGTTTTTT. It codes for CASSLGELYTGELFF.

The CDR3 nucleotides read TGTGCCAGCAGTTTAGGGTGGGGGACATCTCCGAATACGCAGTATTTT. Protein product: CASSLGWGTSPNTQYF. The chain uses TRBV7-3 and TRBJ2-3; weak D call: TRBD1 (6 bases). Between the trimmed V and J ends, which lost 6 bases and 7 bases, there was a span of 23 bases. CDR1 is SGHTA, CDR2 FQGTGA, per germline. The CDR3 has 16 residues.

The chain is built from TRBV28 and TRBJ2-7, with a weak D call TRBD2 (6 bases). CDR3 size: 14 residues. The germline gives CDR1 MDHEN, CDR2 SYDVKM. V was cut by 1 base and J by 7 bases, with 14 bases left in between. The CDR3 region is CASSLSGGSGEQYF. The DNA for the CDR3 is TGTGCCAGCAGTTTATCAGGAGGGTCTGGGGAGCAGTACTTC.

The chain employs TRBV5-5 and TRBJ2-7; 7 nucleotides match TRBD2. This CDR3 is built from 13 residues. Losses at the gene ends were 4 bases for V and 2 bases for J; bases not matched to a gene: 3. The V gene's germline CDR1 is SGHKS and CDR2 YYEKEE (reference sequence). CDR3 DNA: TGTGCCAGCAGCCTGACTAGCACCTACGAGCAGTACTTC. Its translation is CASSLTSTYEQYF.

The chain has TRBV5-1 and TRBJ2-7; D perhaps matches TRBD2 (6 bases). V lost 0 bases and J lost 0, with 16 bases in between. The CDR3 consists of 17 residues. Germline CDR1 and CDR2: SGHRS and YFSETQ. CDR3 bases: TGCGCCAGCAGCTTGGTTGGAGGGGTTGTTTTCTCCTACGAGCAGTACTTC. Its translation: CASSLVGGVVFSYEQYF.

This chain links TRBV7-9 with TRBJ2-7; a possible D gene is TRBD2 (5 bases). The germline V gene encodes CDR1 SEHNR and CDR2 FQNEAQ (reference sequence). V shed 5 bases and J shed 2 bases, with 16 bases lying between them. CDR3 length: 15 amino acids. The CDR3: CASSTTERGTYEQYF. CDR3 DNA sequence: TGTGCCAGCAGCACCACGGAGCGAGGGACCTACGAGCAGTACTTC. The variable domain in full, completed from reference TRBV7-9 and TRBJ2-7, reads DTGVSQNPRHKITKRGQNVTFRCDPISEHNRLYWYRQTLGQGPEFLTYFQNEAQLEKSRLLSDRFSAERPKGSFSTLEIQRTEQGDSAMYLCASSTTERGTYEQYFGPGTRLTVT.

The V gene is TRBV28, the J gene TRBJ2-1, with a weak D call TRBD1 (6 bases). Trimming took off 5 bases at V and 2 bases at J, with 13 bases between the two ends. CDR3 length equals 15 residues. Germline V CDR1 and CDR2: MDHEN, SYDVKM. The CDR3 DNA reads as TGTGCCAGCAGTCTGACAGGAAACCCCTACAATGAGCAGTTCTTC. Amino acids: CASSLTGNPYNEQFF.

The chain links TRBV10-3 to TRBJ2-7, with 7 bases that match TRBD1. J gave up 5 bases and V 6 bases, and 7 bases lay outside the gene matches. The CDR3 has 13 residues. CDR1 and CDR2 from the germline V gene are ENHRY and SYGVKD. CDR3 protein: CAISGQDGDEQYF. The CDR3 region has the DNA TGTGCCATCAGCGGACAGGACGGGGACGAGCAGTACTTC.

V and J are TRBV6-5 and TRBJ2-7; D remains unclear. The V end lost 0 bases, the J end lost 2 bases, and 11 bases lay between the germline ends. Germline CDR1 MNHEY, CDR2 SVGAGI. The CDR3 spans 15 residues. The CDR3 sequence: CASSYSLGSTYEQYF. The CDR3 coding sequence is TGTGCCAGCAGTTACTCGTTAGGGTCCACCTACGAGCAGTACTTC.